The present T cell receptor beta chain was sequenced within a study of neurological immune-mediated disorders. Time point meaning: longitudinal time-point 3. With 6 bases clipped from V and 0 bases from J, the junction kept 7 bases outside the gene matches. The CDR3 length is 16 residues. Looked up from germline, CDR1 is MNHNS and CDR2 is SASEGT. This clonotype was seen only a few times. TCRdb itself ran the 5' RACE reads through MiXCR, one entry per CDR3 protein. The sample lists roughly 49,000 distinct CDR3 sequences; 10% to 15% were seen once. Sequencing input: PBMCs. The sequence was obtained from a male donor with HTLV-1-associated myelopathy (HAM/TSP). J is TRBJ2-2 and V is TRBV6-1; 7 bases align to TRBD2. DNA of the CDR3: TGTGCCAGCAGCCTAGCGGTGGGACCGAACACCGGGGAGCTGTTTTTT. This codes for CASSLAVGPNTGELFF.